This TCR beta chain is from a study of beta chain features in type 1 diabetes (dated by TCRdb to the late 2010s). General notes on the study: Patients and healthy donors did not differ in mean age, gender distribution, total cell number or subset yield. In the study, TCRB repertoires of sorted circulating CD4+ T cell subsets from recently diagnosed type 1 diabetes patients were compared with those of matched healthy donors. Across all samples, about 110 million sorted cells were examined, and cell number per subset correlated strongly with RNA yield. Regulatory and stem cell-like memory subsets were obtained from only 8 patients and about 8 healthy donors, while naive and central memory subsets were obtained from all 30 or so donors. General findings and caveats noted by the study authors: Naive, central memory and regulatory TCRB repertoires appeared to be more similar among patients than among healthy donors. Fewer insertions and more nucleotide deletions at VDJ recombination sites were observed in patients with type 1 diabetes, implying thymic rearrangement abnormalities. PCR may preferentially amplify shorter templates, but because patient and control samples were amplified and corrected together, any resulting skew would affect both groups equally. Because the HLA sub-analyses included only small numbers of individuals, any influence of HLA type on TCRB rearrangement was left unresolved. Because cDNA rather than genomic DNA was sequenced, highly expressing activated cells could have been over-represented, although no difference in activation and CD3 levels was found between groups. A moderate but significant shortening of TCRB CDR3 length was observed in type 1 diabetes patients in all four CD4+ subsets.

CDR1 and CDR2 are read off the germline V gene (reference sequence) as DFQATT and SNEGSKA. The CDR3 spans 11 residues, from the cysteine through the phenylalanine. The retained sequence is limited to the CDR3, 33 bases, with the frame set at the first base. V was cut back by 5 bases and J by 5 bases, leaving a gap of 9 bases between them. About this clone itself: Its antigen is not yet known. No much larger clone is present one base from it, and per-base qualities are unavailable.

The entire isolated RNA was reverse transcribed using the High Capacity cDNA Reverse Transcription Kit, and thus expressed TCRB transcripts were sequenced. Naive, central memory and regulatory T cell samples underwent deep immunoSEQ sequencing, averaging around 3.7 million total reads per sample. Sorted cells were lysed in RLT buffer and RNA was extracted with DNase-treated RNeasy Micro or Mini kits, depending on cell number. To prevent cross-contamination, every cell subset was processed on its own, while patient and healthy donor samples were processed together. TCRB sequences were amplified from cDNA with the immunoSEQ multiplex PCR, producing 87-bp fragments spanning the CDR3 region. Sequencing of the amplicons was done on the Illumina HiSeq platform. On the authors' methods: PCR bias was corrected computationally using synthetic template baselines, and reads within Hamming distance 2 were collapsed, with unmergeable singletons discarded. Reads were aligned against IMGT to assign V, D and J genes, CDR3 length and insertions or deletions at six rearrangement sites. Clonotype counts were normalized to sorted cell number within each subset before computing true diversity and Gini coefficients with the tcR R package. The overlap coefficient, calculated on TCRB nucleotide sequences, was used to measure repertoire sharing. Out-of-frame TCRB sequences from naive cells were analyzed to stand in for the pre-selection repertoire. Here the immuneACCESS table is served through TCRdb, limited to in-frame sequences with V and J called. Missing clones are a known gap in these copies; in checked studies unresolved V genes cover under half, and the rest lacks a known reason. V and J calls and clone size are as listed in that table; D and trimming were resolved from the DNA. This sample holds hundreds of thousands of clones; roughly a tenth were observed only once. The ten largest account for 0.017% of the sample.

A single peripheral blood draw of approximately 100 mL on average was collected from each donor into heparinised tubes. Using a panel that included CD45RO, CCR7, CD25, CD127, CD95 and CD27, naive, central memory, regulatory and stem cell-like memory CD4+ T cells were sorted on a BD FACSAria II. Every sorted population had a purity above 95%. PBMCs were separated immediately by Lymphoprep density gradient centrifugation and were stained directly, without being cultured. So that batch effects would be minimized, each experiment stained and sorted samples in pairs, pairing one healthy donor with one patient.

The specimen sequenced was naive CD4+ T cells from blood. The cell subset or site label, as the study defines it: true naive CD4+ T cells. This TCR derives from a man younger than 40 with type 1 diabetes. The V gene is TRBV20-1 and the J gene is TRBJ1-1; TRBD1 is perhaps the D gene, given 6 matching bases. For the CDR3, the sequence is CSAYRETEAFF. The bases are TGCAGTGCTTACAGGGAAACTGAAGCTTTCTTT.